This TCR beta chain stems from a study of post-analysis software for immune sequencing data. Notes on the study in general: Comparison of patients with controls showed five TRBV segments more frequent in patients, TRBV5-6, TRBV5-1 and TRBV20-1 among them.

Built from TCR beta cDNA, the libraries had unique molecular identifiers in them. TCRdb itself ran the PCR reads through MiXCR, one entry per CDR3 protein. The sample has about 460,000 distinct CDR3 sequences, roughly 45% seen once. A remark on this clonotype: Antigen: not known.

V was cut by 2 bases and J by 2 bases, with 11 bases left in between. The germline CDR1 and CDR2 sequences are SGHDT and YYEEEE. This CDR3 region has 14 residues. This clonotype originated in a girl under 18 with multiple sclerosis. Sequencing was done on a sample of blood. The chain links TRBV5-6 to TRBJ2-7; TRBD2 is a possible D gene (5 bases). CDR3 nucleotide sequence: TGTGCCAGCAGCTTCGGACTCCCCGCCTACGAGCAGTACTTC. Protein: CASSFGLPAYEQYF. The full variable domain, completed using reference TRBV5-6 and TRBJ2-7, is DAGVTQSPTHLIKTRGQQVTLRCSPKSGHDTVSWYQQALGQGPQFIFQYYEEEERQRGNFPDRFSGHQFPNYSSELNVNALLLGDSALYLCASSFGLPAYEQYFGPGTRLTVT.